This T cell receptor beta chain was captured by sequencing in a study of cytomegalovirus exposure and HLA in healthy donors. The PCR made use of 60 Vbeta and 13 Jbeta primers. Only in-frame clones appear in the TCRdb table, and some are missing; sequencing was by immunoSEQ multiplex PCR. The sample consists of around 100,000 clones, roughly 69% of them appearing once. Sequenced input: PBMCs. The TCR sequence derives from a man aged 25-45 years in good health and CMV-seropositive.

The CDR3 region is CASATDGGEQYF. In DNA, the CDR3 is TGTGCCAGCGCCACGGATGGGGGGGAGCAGTACTTC. V and J are TRBV7-9 and TRBJ2-7, with a tentative D call TRBD2 (6 bases). Germline lookup yields CDR1 SEHNR and CDR2 FQNEAQ (reference sequence). V lost 8 bases, J lost 7 bases, and 15 bases lay in between. This CDR3 has 12 residues.